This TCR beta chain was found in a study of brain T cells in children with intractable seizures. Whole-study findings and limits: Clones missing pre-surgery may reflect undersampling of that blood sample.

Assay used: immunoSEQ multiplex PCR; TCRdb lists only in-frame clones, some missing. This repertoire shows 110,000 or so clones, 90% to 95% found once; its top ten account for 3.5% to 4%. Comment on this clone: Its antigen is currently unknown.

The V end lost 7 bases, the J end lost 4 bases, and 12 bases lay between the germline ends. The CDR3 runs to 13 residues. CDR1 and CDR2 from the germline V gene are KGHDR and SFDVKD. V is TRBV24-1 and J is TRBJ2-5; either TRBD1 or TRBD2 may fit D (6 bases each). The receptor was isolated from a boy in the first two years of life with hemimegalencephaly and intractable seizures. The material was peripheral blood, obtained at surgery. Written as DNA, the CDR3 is TGTGCCACCAGCCCCGGGGGCGGAGAGACCCAGTACTTC. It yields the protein CATSPGGGETQYF.